The T cell receptor beta chain described here comes from a study of cytomegalovirus exposure and HLA in healthy donors (dated by TCRdb to about 2017). About the study as a whole: An earlier analysis of approximately 640 of the donors reported 250 to 300 Gb of sequence data and some 100 million unique TCR beta sequences from around 200 million T cells. The study aimed to test whether cataloging public T cell receptors could reveal signatures of past pathogen exposure. Because of strong linkage in the cohort, roughly five DR-DQ haplotypes were treated as single units for association and clustering. A later analysis re-analyzed previously published TCR beta repertoires from roughly 600 donors and added high-resolution HLA genotyping to study TCR occurrence patterns. The study used immunosequencing to profile the T cell repertoires of more than 650 subjects and linked those repertoires to cytomegalovirus serostatus. Every discovery cohort repertoire had been produced on one sequencing platform. Among roughly 370 genotyped donors of the cohort, an average of approximately 240,000 unique TCR beta nucleotide sequences were sequenced per donor, roughly 18% of them non-productive. In addition to the first cohort of around 670 subjects, a separate validation cohort of approximately 110 different subjects was used. The study combined high-throughput TCR immunosequencing, statistical association of individual TCRs with disease status, and machine learning to predict cytomegalovirus infection status. An early release that covered 500 to 800 HLA-typed donors contained approximately 300 gigabases of sequencing data and tens of millions of unique TCR sequences. Of the roughly 400 genotyped donors, 65% to 90% were placed in the genetic ancestry cluster associated with self-reported Caucasian donors. An earlier analysis of some 500 of the donors applied high-throughput TCR beta sequencing to assess whether each TCR beta V gene segment acted as functional or pseudogenic. Donor age, sex, ethnicity and CMV serostatus were compiled alongside the repertoire data. HLA typing covered class I and class II loci at four-digit resolution. Typing coverage differed by locus: A, B, C, DRB1 and DQB1 were typed in about 629-630 donors, DQA1 in 500 to 550, DPA1 in 606, and DPB1 in 450 to 490. Rather than using new phenotypic data, the later analysis identified candidate immune exposures from TCR beta sequences and from how often those sequences occurred across donors. In a later genetic analysis, genome-wide SNP genotypes for about 65% of the roughly 670 donors were used, and that subset was treated as a discovery cohort.

Receptor amplification or capture employed the immunoSEQ multiplex PCR assay. A mixture of 60 forward primers for TCR Vbeta segments and 13 reverse primers for TCR Jbeta segments was used in the multiplex PCR. The CDR3 region of rearranged TCR beta genes was amplified from genomic DNA by a multiplex PCR assay. The amplified TCR beta libraries were sequenced on the Illumina HiSeq System as 87-base-pair reads. The original pipeline was this. A later analysis counted tens of millions of unique TCR beta chains across the 666 repertoires, and some 11 million of these chains were shared by at least two donors. Raw reads were error-corrected and collapsed into unique sequences by a nearest-neighbor algorithm in which closely related sequences were merged to remove PCR and sequencing errors. V, D and J gene segments were assigned by aligning CDR3 sequences to IMGT reference sequences. For a sequence to be retained, at least a six-nucleotide match to both a V gene segment and a J gene segment was required. Rearrangements were called productive when the CDR3 lacked stop codons and stayed in frame with V and J; all others were non-productive. Following IMGT convention, CDR3 was defined as the stretch from the second conserved V-encoded cysteine up to the conserved J-encoded phenylalanine. Sequences without an unambiguous match to a single V gene segment were excluded from the earlier analysis of about 640 of the donors. An earlier analysis of some 610 of the donors called V segments functional above 56.7% productive rearrangements and segregating when the between-donor standard deviation exceeded 5%. To diagnose cytomegalovirus status from the catalog of TCR beta chain sequences, a statistical classification framework was built. In a later analysis, V and J genes were assigned by comparing TCR nucleotide sequences against IMGT/GENE-DB human TR gene sequences. The TCRdist pipeline was used in a later analysis to assign CDR3 sequences and most-parsimonious VDJ recombination scenarios. In a later analysis, each TCR beta chain was defined by its CDR3 amino acid sequence together with its V-gene family, and reads lacking a unique V-gene family were excluded. To address suspected cross-contamination and a sequencing artifact, a later analysis removed 550 to 750 highly shared, low-generation-probability nucleotide sequences. In a later analysis, a clonal expansion index for each public chain was calculated from normalized within-repertoire ranks of inferred template counts. In a later analysis, generation probabilities were computed using a VDJ recombination model fitted to out-of-frame rearrangements, and the results were checked against IGoR. A later analysis scored TCR-TCR, TCR-HLA and TCR-CMV co-occurrence with hypergeometric tests, applying a repertoire-size bias correction to TCR pairs. False discovery rates were estimated in a later analysis by permuting HLA or CMV assignments 20 times. A later analysis grouped co-occurring TCRs with DBSCAN, adding TCRdist sequence similarity when clustering within HLA-allele-positive subsets. For co-occurrence clustering, repertoires with fewer than 30,000 or more than 120,000 public chains were excluded, along with roughly 5 repertoires with anomalous nucleotide sharing. TCRdb provides this immuneACCESS table in a form limited to in-frame rearrangements. Some clones are lacking; in checked studies, under half of them reflect an unresolved V gene, and why the rest are absent is not known. That table gives V, J and clone size, and the DNA gave D and trimming. For this sample there are around 200,000 clones; just over 75% appear just once. Roughly 2.5% of the sample rests with the top ten.

Trimmed from V: 0 bases; trimmed from J: 4 bases; junction bases lacking a gene match: 9. Reading from cysteine to phenylalanine, the CDR3 counts 16 amino acids. Left in the record is the CDR3 DNA by itself, 48 bases read in frame from the first base. The germline V gene (reference sequence) specifies LNHNV as CDR1 and YYDKDF as CDR2. In total, just over 650 healthy bone marrow donors made up the cohort. At the time of sampling, every cohort member was nominally healthy, though immune exposures that went unrecorded were likely present. The donor was CMV seropositive and was included in the group of 250 to 300 seropositive cohort members. Every donor gave a peripheral blood sample, and the peripheral blood mononuclear cells from that sample were used for TCR beta sequencing. Genomic DNA was extracted from the blood cell samples with the Qiagen DNeasy Blood Extraction Kit. A remark on this clone: Its antigen is not yet known. No base quality values were provided; no much bigger clone lies one nucleotide off.

Points the paper makes about the study in general: Most TCR sequences were observed very rarely across donors, whereas some public TCRs were present in many individuals. An earlier analysis of roughly 570 of the donors showed that most TCR beta V segments appeared in productive rearrangements either about 87% or about 30% of the time, which broadly matched IMGT annotations. CMV serostatus was the only immune exposure information available for the cohort. The sequencing pipeline was judged likely to have produced a cluster of highly shared sequence variants as a technical artifact. Only TCR beta chains were sequenced in this cohort, and the absence of alpha or paired-chain data limited detectable features. According to a later genetic analysis, donors in an Asian-associated ancestry cluster had fewer N-insertions in productive TCRs than the approximately 610-donor mean. A later analysis reported that several top co-occurrence clusters appeared linked to parvovirus B19, influenza, CMV and Epstein-Barr virus. Strong co-occurrence of HLA alleles, especially DR and DQ, made assigning TCR associations to individual alleles difficult. In a later analysis, HLA-associated TCR beta chains were found to be more clonally expanded and to have lower generation probabilities than equally common non-associated chains. Seventeen rarely observed V segments, including chromosome 9 orphons, were excluded from the earlier analysis of approximately 500 of the donors because counts were too low. Specific HLA alleles were associated with about 17,000 TCR beta sequences at a false discovery rate of 0.05 in a later analysis. In vitro tests confirmed that three of the cytomegalovirus-associated TCR beta chains recognize cytomegalovirus antigens. The study gave a list of some 150 TCR beta chains associated with cytomegalovirus. According to a later analysis, TCR association rates differed among HLA loci, with DRB1 alleles showing the most associated TCRs and HLA-C alleles showing the fewest. A further reported finding was that TCR beta sequences accurately predicted the HLA-A and HLA-B alleles for most subjects in the first cohort. An association between a missense DCLRE1C variant and V-gene and J-gene trimming of TCR beta chains was found in a later genetic analysis and replicated in an independent cohort. Cytomegalovirus status was reported to be diagnosed by the classifier with high specificity and sensitivity in both the original and validation cohorts. The authors suggested that the approach could potentially be extended to other disease states and immunological phenotypes. The 87-base-pair reads could not distinguish some IMGT-functional V segments, including TRBV6-2 and TRBV6-3, so those segments were excluded. According to a later analysis, most CMV-associated TCR beta chains appeared to be HLA-restricted, and the HLA associations seemed to be driven largely by CMV exposure. Presence/absence analyses assumed roughly uniform sequencing depth across donors, an assumption that may not hold. Because HLA typing was missing for some donors at each locus, association tests included only the typed subset. Linkage disequilibrium might explain the correlated functional status among segregating V segments, but an unknown experimental factor could not be ruled out.

Sequenced sample: PBMCs. The chain employs TRBV15 and TRBJ2-7; TRBD1 aligns with 7 central bases. The sequence derives from a woman in her sixties in good health and CMV-seropositive. The CDR3 region: CATSRDPDRNSYEQYF. The nucleotide sequence is TGTGCCACCAGCAGAGATCCGGACAGGAATTCTTACGAGCAGTACTTC.